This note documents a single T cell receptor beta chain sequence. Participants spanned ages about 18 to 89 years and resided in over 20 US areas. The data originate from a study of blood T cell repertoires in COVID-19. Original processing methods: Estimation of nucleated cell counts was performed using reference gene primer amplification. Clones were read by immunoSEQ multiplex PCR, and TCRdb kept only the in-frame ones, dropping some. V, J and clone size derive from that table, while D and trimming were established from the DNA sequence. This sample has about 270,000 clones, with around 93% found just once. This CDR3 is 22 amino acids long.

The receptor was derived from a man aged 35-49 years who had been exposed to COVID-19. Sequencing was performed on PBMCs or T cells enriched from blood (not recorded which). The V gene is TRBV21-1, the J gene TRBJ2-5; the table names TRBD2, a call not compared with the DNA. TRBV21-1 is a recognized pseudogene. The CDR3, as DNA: TGTGCCAGCAGCAATCTCCACCAAGCATCTAGCGGGAGGGCCTTATTGCTTGAGACCCAGTACTTC. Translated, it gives CASSNLHQASSGRALLLETQYF.